Detailed here is one T cell receptor (beta chain). The antigen is unknown. Measured with immunoSEQ multiplex PCR; TCRdb has only the in-frame clones, and not every one. The table includes approximately 140,000 clones, less than 95% detected once. The CDR3 covers 13 residues. Germline CDR1 and CDR2: GTSNPN and SVGIG (reference sequence). Trimming took off 3 bases at V and 7 bases at J, with 15 bases between the two ends. This sample was included in a study of T cell responses to AZD1222 COVID-19 vaccine. Points from the study as a whole: Donor demographics were predominantly white British with a female majority; clonal diversity may be underestimated. Repertoire collection took place solely once the T cell response had peaked.

This receptor was taken from an adult in good health. The chain recombines TRBV30 with TRBJ1-2; no clear D gene. Sample: peripheral blood, taken on day 0 of AZD1222 vaccination. The CDR3 spells CAWRGIGSVGYTF. The CDR3 DNA reads as TGTGCCTGGAGGGGGATAGGGTCGGTTGGCTACACCTTC.